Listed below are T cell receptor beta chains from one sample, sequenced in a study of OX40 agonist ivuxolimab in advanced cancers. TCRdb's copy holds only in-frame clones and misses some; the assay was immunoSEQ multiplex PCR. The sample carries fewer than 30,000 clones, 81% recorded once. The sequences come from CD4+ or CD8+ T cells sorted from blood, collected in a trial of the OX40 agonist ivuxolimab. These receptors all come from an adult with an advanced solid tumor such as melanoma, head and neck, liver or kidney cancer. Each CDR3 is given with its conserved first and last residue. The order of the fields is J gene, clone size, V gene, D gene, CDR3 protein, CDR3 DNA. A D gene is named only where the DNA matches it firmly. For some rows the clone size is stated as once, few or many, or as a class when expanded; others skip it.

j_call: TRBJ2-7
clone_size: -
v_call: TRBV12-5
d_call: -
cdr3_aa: CASGLGGGLVLLEQYF
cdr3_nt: TGTGCTAGTGGTTTGGGAGGAGGGCTCGTGCTCCTCGAGCAGTACTTC

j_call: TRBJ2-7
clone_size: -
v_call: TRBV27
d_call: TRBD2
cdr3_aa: CASKFSGTSGTAGNEQYF
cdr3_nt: TGTGCCAGTAAATTCTCCGGGACTAGCGGGACGGCGGGGAACGAGCAGTACTTC

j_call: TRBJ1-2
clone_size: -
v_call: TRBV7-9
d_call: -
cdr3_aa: CASSLALGGEYGYTF
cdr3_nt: TGTGCCAGCAGCTTAGCTTTGGGGGGCGAATATGGCTACACCTTC

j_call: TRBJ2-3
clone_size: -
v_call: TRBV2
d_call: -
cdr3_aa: CASSETGLYLDTQYF
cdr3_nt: TGTGCCAGCAGTGAAACAGGGCTTTATCTGGATACGCAGTATTTT

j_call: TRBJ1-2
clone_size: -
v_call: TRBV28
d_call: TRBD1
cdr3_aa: CASNTGGADYGYTF
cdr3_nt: TGTGCCAGCAATACAGGGGGCGCGGACTATGGCTACACCTTC

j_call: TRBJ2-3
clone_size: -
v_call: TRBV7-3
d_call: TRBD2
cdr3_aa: CASSQRTSGADTQYF
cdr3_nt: TGTGCCAGCAGCCAACGGACTAGCGGGGCAGATACGCAGTATTTT

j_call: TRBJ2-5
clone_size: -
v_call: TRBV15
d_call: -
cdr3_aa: CATSSLVGETQYF
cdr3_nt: TGTGCCACCAGCAGTTTGGTGGGAGAGACCCAGTACTTC

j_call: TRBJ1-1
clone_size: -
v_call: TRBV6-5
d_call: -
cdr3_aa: CASSYSKGGGTEAFF
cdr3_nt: TGTGCCAGCAGTTACTCGAAAGGGGGGGGCACTGAAGCTTTCTTT

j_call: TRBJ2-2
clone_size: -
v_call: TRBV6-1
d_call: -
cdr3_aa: CASSEGARVTGELFF
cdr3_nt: TGTGCCAGCAGTGAAGGGGCGAGGGTCACCGGGGAGCTGTTTTTT

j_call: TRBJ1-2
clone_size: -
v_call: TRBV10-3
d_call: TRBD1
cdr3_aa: CAISESTQGVAYGYTF
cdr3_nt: TGTGCCATCAGTGAGTCGACACAGGGGGTAGCCTATGGCTACACCTTC

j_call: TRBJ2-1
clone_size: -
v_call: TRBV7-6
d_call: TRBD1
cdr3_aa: CASSQHTGGSYNEQFF
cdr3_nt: TGTGCCAGCAGCCAACACACAGGGGGCTCCTACAATGAGCAGTTCTTC

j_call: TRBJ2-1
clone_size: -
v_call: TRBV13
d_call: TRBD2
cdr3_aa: CASSTRLAGDIDEQFF
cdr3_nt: TGTGCCAGCAGCACCCGACTAGCGGGAGATATAGATGAGCAGTTCTTC

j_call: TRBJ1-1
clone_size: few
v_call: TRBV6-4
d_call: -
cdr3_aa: CASSEIPNTEAFF
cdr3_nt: TGTGCCAGCAGTGAAATCCCGAACACTGAAGCTTTCTTT

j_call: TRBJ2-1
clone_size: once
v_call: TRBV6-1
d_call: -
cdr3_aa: CASSEYGSYNEQFF
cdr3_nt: TGTGCCAGCAGTGAATATGGATCGTACAATGAGCAGTTCTTC

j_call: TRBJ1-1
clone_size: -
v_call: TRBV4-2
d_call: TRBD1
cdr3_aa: CASSQQGAYTEAFF
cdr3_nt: TGTGCCAGCAGCCAACAGGGGGCGTACACTGAAGCTTTCTTT

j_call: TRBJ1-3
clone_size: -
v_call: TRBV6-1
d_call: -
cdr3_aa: CASSERLKHLPGNTIYF
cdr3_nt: TGTGCCAGCAGTGAAAGACTGAAGCACCTGCCTGGAAACACCATATATTTT

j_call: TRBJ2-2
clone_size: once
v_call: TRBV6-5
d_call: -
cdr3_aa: CASHSGELFF
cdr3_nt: TGTGCCAGCCACTCCGGGGAGCTGTTTTTT

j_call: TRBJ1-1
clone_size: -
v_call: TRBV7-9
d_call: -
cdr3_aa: CASSSPLGAFF
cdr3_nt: TGTGCCAGCAGCTCCCCCCTTGGAGCTTTCTTT

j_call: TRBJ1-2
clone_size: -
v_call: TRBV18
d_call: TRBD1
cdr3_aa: CASSPSRTGRLGYTF
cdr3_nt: TGTGCCAGCTCACCCTCTCGGACAGGACGGTTGGGCTACACCTTC